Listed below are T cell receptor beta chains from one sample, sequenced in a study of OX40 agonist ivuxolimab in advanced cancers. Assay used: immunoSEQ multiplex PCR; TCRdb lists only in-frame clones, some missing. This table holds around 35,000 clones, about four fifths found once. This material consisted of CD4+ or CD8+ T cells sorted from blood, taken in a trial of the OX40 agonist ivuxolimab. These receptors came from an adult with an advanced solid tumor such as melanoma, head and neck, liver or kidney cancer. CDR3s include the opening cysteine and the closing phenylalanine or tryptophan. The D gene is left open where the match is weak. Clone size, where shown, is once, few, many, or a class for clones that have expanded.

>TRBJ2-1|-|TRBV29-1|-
TGCAGCGTTGAAGTTCTGAGGGGGAACAATGAGCAGTTCTTC
CSVEVLRGNNEQFF
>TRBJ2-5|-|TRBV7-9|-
TGTGCCAGCAGCTTAGCGCCGGTCCCCGACTTGGACTTC
CASSLAPVPDLDF
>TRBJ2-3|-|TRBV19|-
TGTGCCAGTAGTTCACAACTTAGCACAGATACGCAGTATTTT
CASSSQLSTDTQYF
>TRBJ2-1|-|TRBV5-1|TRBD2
TGCGCCAGCAGCTTTGAAGTTAGCGGGTCCTACAATGAGCAGTTCTTC
CASSFEVSGSYNEQFF
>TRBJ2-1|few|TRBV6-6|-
TGTGCCAGCAGTTACGGAAACAGGCGATGGAATGAGCAGTTCTTC
CASSYGNRRWNEQFF
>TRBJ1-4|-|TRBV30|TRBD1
TGTGCCTGGAGTGAAGGGACAGGAAAAGAAAAACTGTTTTTT
CAWSEGTGKEKLFF
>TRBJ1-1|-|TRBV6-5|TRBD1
TGTGCCAGCAGAAGGACAGGGGGCACTGAAGCTTTCTTT
CASRRTGGTEAFF
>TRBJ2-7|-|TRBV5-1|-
TGCGCCAGCAGCTTGGACAGGCCGTACGAGCAGTACTTC
CASSLDRPYEQYF
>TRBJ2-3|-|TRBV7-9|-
TGTGCCAGCAGCTCGGACTATTCGCTCACAGATACGCAGTATTTT
CASSSDYSLTDTQYF
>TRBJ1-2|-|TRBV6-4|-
TGTGCCAGCATGCCAGGGGAGACTAACTATGGCTACACCTTC
CASMPGETNYGYTF
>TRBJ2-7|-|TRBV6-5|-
TGTGCCAGCAGTCGAGCGGTGATGTCCTACGAGCAGTACTTC
CASSRAVMSYEQYF
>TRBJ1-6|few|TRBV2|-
TGTGCCAGCAGGTGGGGAGACTTGAATTCACCCCTCCACTTT
CASRWGDLNSPLHF
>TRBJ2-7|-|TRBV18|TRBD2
TGTGCCAGCTCTCTAATAGCGGGGCCCTACGAGCAGTACTTC
CASSLIAGPYEQYF
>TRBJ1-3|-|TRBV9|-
TGTGCCAGCAGCGAGGCGCCCTCTGGAAACACCATATATTTT
CASSEAPSGNTIYF
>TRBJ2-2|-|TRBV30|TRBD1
TGTGCCTGGAGCCGGGACAGGGGGCCTAACACCGGGGAGCTGTTTTTT
CAWSRDRGPNTGELFF
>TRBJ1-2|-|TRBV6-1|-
TGTGCCAGCAGTGAATATGACAGCTTTAACTATGGCTACACCTTC
CASSEYDSFNYGYTF
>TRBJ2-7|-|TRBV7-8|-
TGTGCCAGCAGCTTAGCGCTAAGCTACGAGCAGTACTTC
CASSLALSYEQYF
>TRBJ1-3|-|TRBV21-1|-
TGTGCCAGCAGCAGCTGGGATGATTGGGGCACTTCTGGAAACACCATATATTTT
CASSSWDDWGTSGNTIYF
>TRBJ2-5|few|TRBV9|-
TGTGCCAGCAGCGTAGTCCCAGGGGATGAGGAGACCCAGTACTTC
CASSVVPGDEETQYF
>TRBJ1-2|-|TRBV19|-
TGTGCCAGTAGTCCAGACGGACAGCCCCGCTATGGCTACACCTTC
CASSPDGQPRYGYTF
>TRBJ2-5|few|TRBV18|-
TGTGCCAGCTCACCAGCGAGGAACCAAGAGACCCAGTACTTC
CASSPARNQETQYF
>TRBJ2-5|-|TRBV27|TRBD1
TGTGCCAGCAGTTTCAGGGGACAGGGTTGGGAGACCCAGTACTTC
CASSFRGQGWETQYF
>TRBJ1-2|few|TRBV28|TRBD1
TGTGCCAGCAGTGGACAGGTCTATGGCTACACCTTC
CASSGQVYGYTF
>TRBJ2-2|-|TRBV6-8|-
TGTGCCAGCAGTTTTTCGGAGTCTGCGAACACCGGGGAGCTGTTTTTT
CASSFSESANTGELFF
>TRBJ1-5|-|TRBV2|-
TGTGCCAGCAGTGAAGAAGGGGGAAGGGGAAATCAGCCCCAGCATTTT
CASSEEGGRGNQPQHF
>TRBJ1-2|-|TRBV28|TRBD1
TGTGCCAGCAGTATACGACAGGGAAACTATGGCTACACCTTC
CASSIRQGNYGYTF
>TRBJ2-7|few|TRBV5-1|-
TGCGCCAGCAGCTTGGCCGGGGGCTCGTATAACGAGCAGTACTTC
CASSLAGGSYNEQYF
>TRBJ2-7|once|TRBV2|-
TGTGCCAGCAGTTCAAGCCCCTACTCCTACGAGCAGTACTTC
CASSSSPYSYEQYF
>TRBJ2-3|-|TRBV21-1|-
TGTGCCAGCAGCCGTAGGACTAGCGGGGCGCCCGTCACAGATACGCAGTATTTT
CASSRRTSGAPVTDTQYF
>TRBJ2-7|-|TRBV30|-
TGTGCCTGGAGTCGTCCCGGGACCAGAGACTACGAGCAGTACTTC
CAWSRPGTRDYEQYF
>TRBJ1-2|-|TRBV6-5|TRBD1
TGTGCCAGCACCGACAGGGGAGGTGGCTACACCTTC
CASTDRGGGYTF
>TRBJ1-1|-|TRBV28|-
TGTGCCAGCAGTGGGTTGAACACTGAAGCTTTCTTT
CASSGLNTEAFF
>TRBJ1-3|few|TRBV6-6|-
TGTGCCAGCAAGTACGACGGGTCGAGTGGATCAAACACCATATATTTT
CASKYDGSSGSNTIYF
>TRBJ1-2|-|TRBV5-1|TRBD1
TGCGCCAGCAGCGCTGACAGGGTAAAAACCTTC
CASSADRVKTF
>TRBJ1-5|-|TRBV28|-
TGTGCCAGCGCAGAGAGCAATCAGCCCCAGCATTTT
CASAESNQPQHF
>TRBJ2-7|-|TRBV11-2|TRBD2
TGTGCCAGCAGCTTAGCTGGGACTAGGGGGTACGAGCAGTACTTC
CASSLAGTRGYEQYF
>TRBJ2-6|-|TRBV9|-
TGTGCCAGCAGCGCCTTCCCCTCTGGGGCCAACGTCCTGACTTTC
CASSAFPSGANVLTF
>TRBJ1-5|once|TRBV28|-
TGTGCCAGCAGTCTCCGGGGGGGAGGGAATCAGCCCCAGCATTTT
CASSLRGGGNQPQHF
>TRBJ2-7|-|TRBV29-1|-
TGCAGCTTTCGCTCCTACGAGCAGTACTTC
CSFRSYEQYF
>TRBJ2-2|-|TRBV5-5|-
TGTGCCAGCAGCTTCGCAGGGCGGAACACCGGGGAGCTGTTTTTT
CASSFAGRNTGELFF
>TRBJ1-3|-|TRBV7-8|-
TGTGCCGGCAGCTTCAGAAGTGTCGACACCATATATTTT
CAGSFRSVDTIYF